The text below deals with one T cell receptor (beta chain). Its antigen remains unidentified. This record comes from a study of cytomegalovirus exposure and HLA in healthy donors. Regarding the study as a whole: Most CMV-associated TCR beta chains were later found to appear HLA-restricted. It was reportedly the case that the classifier diagnosed cytomegalovirus status with high specificity and sensitivity. The study put under 200 TCR beta chains on its list as cytomegalovirus-associated.

The study ran its PCR with 60 Vbeta and 13 Jbeta primers. Some clones are missing from TCRdb's copy, which holds only in-frame ones; the method was immunoSEQ multiplex PCR. Of about 86,000 clones listed, more than 75% are singletons. The CDR3 is 13 residues long. Germline V gene lookup returns CDR1 SQVTM and CDR2 ANQGSEA. V was clipped by 7 bases and J by 7 bases; unmatched bases: 9. The TCR originated in a woman aged 35 to 49 in good health and CMV-seropositive. The sample consisted of PBMCs. V gene TRBV29-1 combines with J gene TRBJ2-1; 8 nucleotides agree with TRBD2. DNA for the CDR3: TGCAGCGCTGAGAGCGGGAGTCGAAATGAGCAGTTCTTC. This translates into CSAESGSRNEQFF.